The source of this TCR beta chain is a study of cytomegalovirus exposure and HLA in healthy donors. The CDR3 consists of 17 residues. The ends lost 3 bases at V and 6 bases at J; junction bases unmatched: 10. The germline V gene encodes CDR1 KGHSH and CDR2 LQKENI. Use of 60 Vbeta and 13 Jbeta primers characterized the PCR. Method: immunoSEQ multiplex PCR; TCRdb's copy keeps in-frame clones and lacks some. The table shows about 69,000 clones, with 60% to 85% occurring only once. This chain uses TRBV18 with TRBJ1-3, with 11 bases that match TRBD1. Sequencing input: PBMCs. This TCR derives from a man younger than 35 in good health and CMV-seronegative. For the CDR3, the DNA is TGTGCCAGCTCACCTTCCTCATGGACAGGGGGCGAAAACACCATATATTTT. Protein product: CASSPSSWTGGENTIYF.